Following are 6 T cell receptor beta chains from one sample sequenced in a study of blood T cell repertoires in COVID-19. Profiling relied on immunoSEQ multiplex PCR, and the TCRdb table lists in-frame clones only, not all of them. Of just over 75,000 clones listed, 65% to 85% were seen once; the top ten hold 4.5% to 7%. Specimen: peripheral blood. Receptors originate from a man aged 55 to 70 with active or convalescent COVID-19.

This sequence joins TRBV4-3 and TRBJ2-7; TRBD2 might be the D (5 bases). CDR1 LGHNA and CDR2 YSLEER come from the germline V gene. CDR3 length: 14 amino acids. V was shortened by 5 bases and J by 5 bases, with 16 bases between the two germline ends. CDR3 nucleotides: TGCGCCAGCAGCGGAAGGACTCCCCCCGACGAGCAGTACTTC. Its translation is CASSGRTPPDEQYF.

The V and J genes are TRBV7-2 and TRBJ1-2; the D gene is possibly TRBD1 (5 bases). The CDR3 is 14 residues long. CDR1 SGHTA and CDR2 FQGNSA come from the germline V gene. V lost 5 bases and J 4 bases, leaving 14 bases between the germline ends. The CDR3 protein is CASSPSGGSYGYTF. CDR3 in DNA: TGTGCCAGCAGCCCCAGCGGGGGATCCTATGGCTACACCTTC.

The rearrangement joins TRBV4-1 to TRBJ2-3; 8 bases are shared with TRBD2. V lost 4 bases to trimming and J lost 5 bases; unmatched junction nucleotides: 11. CDR3 length: 16 residues. Per germline, CDR1 MGHRA and CDR2 YSYEKL. This CDR3 is CASSPGGAGALDTQYF. CDR3 nucleotide sequence: TGCGCCAGCAGCCCCGGGGGAGCGGGGGCCTTAGATACGCAGTATTTT.

This clone was seen only once. V gene TRBV9 combines with J gene TRBJ1-6; D uncertain. Trimming shortened V by 2 bases and J by 5 bases, and 8 bases separated the two germline ends. CDR3 size: 14 residues. CDR1 is SGDLS, CDR2 YYNGEE, per germline. The CDR3 spells CASSVMSNNSPLHF. CDR3 sequence (DNA): TGTGCCAGCAGCGTTATGAGTAATAATTCACCCCTCCACTTT.

The chain couples TRBV12-3 or TRBV12-4 to TRBJ2-4; TRBD2 matches 11 bases. The CDR3 covers 13 residues. The ends lost 3 bases at V and 8 bases at J; junction bases unmatched: 0. The CDR3 bases are TGTGCCAGCAGTTTTAGCGGGGGGGACATTCAGTACTTC. The encoded protein is CASSFSGGDIQYF.

This clone was counted only a few times. This CDR3 reads CASSTGLAHNEQFF. CDR3 nucleotide sequence: TGTGCCAGCAGCACTGGGCTAGCCCACAATGAGCAGTTCTTC. The V gene is TRBV9, the J gene TRBJ2-1; the D gene is possibly TRBD2 (5 bases). In germline, CDR1 is SGDLS, CDR2 YYNGEE. V lost 4 bases, J lost 5 bases, and 13 bases lay in between. The CDR3 runs to 14 residues.